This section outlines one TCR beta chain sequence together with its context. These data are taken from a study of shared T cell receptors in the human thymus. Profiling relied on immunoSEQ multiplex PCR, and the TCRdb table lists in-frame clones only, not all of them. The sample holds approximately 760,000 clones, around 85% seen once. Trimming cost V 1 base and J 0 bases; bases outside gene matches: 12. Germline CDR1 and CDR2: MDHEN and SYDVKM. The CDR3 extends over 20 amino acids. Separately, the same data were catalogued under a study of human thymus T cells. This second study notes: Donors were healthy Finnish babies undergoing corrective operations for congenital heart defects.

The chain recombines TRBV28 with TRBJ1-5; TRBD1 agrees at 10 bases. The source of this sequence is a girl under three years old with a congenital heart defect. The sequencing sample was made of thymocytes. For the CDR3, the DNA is TGTGCCAGCAGTTTATCCGATGGGACAGGGGCCTATTATAGCAATCAGCCCCAGCATTTT. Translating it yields CASSLSDGTGAYYSNQPQHF. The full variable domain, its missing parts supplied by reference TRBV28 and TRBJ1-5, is DVKVTQSSRYLVKRTGEKVFLECVQDMDHENMFWYRQDPGLGLRLIYFSYDVKMKEKGDIPEGYSVSREKKERFSLILESASTNQTSMYLCASSLSDGTGAYYSNQPQHFGDGTRLSIL.